This T cell receptor (beta chain) was documented in a study of blood T cell repertoires in COVID-19. Study as a whole: Sites across the United States, Italy and Spain contributed samples from acute and convalescent COVID-19. From T cells, B-cell-depleted T cells, or PBMCs came the material, which was cDNA or gDNA.

This clone was seen more than once but under ten times. Authors' methods: The authors estimated nucleated cell counts from reference gene primer amplification. The assay was immunoSEQ multiplex PCR, and TCRdb's table has in-frame clones only and misses some. V, J and clone size were drawn from that table, and D and trimming were deduced from the DNA. The table shows 90,000 to 120,000 clones, with roughly 83% occurring only once. CDR1 and CDR2 from the germline V gene are SGDLS and YYNGEE. This CDR3 has 16 amino acids. The J segment lost 10 bases and the V segment lost 0 bases, leaving 12 bases of the junction unmatched.

Sequencing was carried out using peripheral blood. The TCR sequence derives from a human donor in a cohort sampled during active COVID-19. The chain has TRBV9 and TRBJ2-1; 8 bases align to TRBD2. The CDR3 DNA reads TGTGCCAGCAGCGTAGTCCGGGCGGGAGGTTATTTAGAGCAGTTCTTC. Translated: CASSVVRAGGYLEQFF.